Following are 12 T cell receptor beta chains from one sample sequenced in a study of fetal regulatory T cell absence and autoimmunity. The method was immunoSEQ multiplex PCR; TCRdb's version includes in-frame clones alone and lacks a portion of them. The table records some 87,000 clones, 72% of them present only once. The sample consisted of pancreas tissue. The source of these receptors is a male donor with IPEX syndrome.

The chain links TRBV2 to TRBJ2-7; a possible D gene is TRBD1 (6 bases). The CDR3 sequence is 13 residues long. In germline, CDR1 is SNHLY, CDR2 FYNNEI. Trimming took 8 bases from V and 2 from J, leaving 13 bases between them. The CDR3: CASYTGYTYEQYF. CDR3 coding DNA: TGTGCCAGCTACACAGGGTACACCTACGAGCAGTACTTC.

The chain employs TRBV18 and TRBJ2-3; TRBD2 might be the D (6 bases). Trimming took 2 bases from V and 2 from J, leaving 11 bases between them. Germline lookup yields CDR1 KGHSH and CDR2 LQKENI. This CDR3 spans 15 amino acids. This CDR3 reads CASSPWRALTDTQYF. CDR3 bases: TGTGCCAGCTCACCATGGAGGGCCCTCACAGATACGCAGTATTTT.

This clone has more than one count but fewer than ten. The chain employs TRBV6-4 and TRBJ2-7, with D possibly being TRBD1 (6 bases). V gave up 6 bases and J gave up 3 bases, with 18 bases separating them. Germline V gene data show CDR1 as MRHNA and CDR2 as SNTAGT. CDR3 size: 15 residues. CDR3 residues: CASRLLLGHFYEQYF. CDR3 bases: TGTGCCAGCAGGCTCCTCCTGGGACACTTCTACGAGCAGTACTTC.

The CDR3 reads CSVGLASETQYF. The CDR3 coding sequence is TGCAGCGTCGGTCTTGCGTCAGAGACCCAGTACTTC. The V gene is TRBV29-1, the J gene TRBJ2-5; no definite D call. In germline, CDR1 is SQVTM, CDR2 ANQGSEA. Trimming took off 6 bases at V and 4 bases at J, with 12 bases between the two ends. This CDR3 region has 12 residues. Together with reference TRBV29-1 and TRBJ2-5, the CDR3 gives the full variable domain: SAVISQKPSRDICQRGTSLTIQCQVDSQVTMMFWYRQQPGQSLTLIATANQGSEATYESGFVIDKFPISRPNLTFSTLTVSNMSPEDSSIYLCSVGLASETQYFGPGTRLLVL.

The V and J genes are TRBV6-5 and TRBJ2-1; TRBD2 aligns across 9 bases. Germline values: CDR1 MNHEY, CDR2 SVGAGI. The length of the CDR3 is 14 residues. The junction had 5 bases not matched to a gene; V was cut back by 6 bases and J by 5 bases. The CDR3 protein is CASRRGGPNNEQFF. Here the CDR3 DNA reads TGTGCCAGCAGGCGGGGGGGTCCTAACAATGAGCAGTTCTTC.

This clone was observed a few times. It is likely a read error, because the conserved phenylalanine at the end of the CDR3 is missing. The limits of the CDR3 on the DNA are not certain, so only TCRdb's listed CDR3 is given. The gene calls are TRBV11-2 and TRBJ1-6; the D call TRBD1 from the table was never checked on the DNA. From its first to its last residue, the CDR3 has 11 amino acids. From germline, CDR1 is SGHAT and CDR2 FQNNGV. The CDR3: CASSLPRQSKV.

Concerning this clone itself: The identical CDR3 is also encoded by other nucleotide sequences in the sample. The rearrangement joins TRBV5-6 to TRBJ2-7; TRBD2 matches 11 bases. In germline, CDR1 is SGHDT, CDR2 YYEEEE. The CDR3 loop spans 15 amino acids. J gave up 2 bases and V 0 bases, and 1 base lay outside the gene matches. This CDR3 reads CASSLGLAGTYEQYF. In DNA form, the CDR3 reads TGTGCCAGCAGCTTGGGACTAGCGGGGACCTACGAGCAGTACTTC. The full variable domain, completed using reference TRBV5-6 and TRBJ2-7, is DAGVTQSPTHLIKTRGQQVTLRCSPKSGHDTVSWYQQALGQGPQFIFQYYEEEERQRGNFPDRFSGHQFPNYSSELNVNALLLGDSALYLCASSLGLAGTYEQYFGPGTRLTVT.

This clone was detected only a few times. The genes are TRBV13 and TRBJ2-1; D could derive from TRBD1 or TRBD2 (5 bases each). CDR1 PRHDT and CDR2 FYEKMQ come from the germline V gene (reference sequence). The V and J ends lost 5 bases and 5 bases respectively, with 13 bases between them. The CDR3 is 14 amino acids. Written as DNA, the CDR3 is TGTGCCAGCAGCCCCCGGGGACGGCACAATGAGCAGTTCTTC. Protein sequence: CASSPRGRHNEQFF.

This clone has just a few counts. The chain uses TRBV5-1 and TRBJ2-7, with D possibly TRBD2 on 6 matching bases. With 5 bases removed from V and 7 bases from J, the gap between germline ends came to 16 bases. Germline loops: CDR1 SGHRS, CDR2 YFSETQ. This CDR3 region has 13 residues. This CDR3 is CASRVGGMGEQYF. CDR3 nucleotide sequence: TGCGCCAGCAGAGTCGGCGGGATGGGGGAGCAGTACTTC.

This clone has a handful of counts. The V call is TRBV7-9, the J call TRBJ2-7; 10 bases match TRBD1. This CDR3 is 16 amino acids long. The V segment lost 8 bases and the J segment 2 bases; nucleotides outside the gene matches: 12. The germline CDR1 and CDR2 sequences are SEHNR and FQNEAQ (reference sequence). The chain's CDR3 is CASQTGTGVMTYEQYF. The CDR3, as DNA: TGTGCCAGCCAGACCGGGACAGGGGTTATGACCTACGAGCAGTACTTC.

The chain recombines TRBV9 with TRBJ2-3; TRBD2 matches 9 bases. V was clipped by 7 bases and J by 2 bases; unmatched bases: 8. The CDR3 has 15 residues. Germline assignment: CDR1 SGDLS and CDR2 YYNGEE. This CDR3 reads CASGYSGGPTDTQYF. The CDR3 DNA is TGTGCCAGCGGGTATAGCGGGGGCCCCACAGATACGCAGTATTTT.

The V call is TRBV11-3, the J call TRBJ2-7; 15 bases align to TRBD2. CDR3 size: 19 residues. With V trimmed by 4 bases and J by 4 bases, 14 bases remained unmatched. CDR1 and CDR2 (germline): SGHNT, YENEEA. As DNA, the CDR3 is TGTGCCAGCAGCTCTATGGGATTTGGACTAGCGGGGGGGCCATACGAGCAGTACTTC. It is translated as CASSSMGFGLAGGPYEQYF.